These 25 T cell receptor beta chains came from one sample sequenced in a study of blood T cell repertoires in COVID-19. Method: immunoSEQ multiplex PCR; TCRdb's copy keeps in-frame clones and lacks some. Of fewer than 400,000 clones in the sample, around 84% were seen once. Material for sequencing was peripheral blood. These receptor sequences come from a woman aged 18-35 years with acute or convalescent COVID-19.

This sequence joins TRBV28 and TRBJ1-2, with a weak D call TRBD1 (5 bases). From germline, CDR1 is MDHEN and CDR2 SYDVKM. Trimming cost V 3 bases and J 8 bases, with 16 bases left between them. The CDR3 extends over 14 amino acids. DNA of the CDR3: TGTGCCAGCAGTTTTCTAGTATCTGGGGCCGGCTACACCTTC. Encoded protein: CASSFLVSGAGYTF.

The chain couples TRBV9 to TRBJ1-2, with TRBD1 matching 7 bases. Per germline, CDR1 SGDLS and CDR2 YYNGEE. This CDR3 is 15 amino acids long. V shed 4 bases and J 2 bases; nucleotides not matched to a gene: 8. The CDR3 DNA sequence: TGTGCCAGCAGCACTACAGGGGACTCAAACTATGGCTACACCTTC. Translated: CASSTTGDSNYGYTF. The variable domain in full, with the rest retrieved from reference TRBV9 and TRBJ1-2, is DSGVTQTPKHLITATGQRVTLRCSPRSGDLSVYWYQQSLDQGLQFLIQYYNGEERAKGNILERFSAQQFPDLHSELNLSSLELGDSALYFCASSTTGDSNYGYTFGSGTRLTVV.

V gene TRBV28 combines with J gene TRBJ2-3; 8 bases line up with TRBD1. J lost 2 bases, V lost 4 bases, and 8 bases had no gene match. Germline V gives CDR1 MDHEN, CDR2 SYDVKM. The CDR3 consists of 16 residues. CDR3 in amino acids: CASSSSRTGYTDTQYF. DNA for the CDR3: TGTGCCAGCAGTTCATCTCGGACAGGGTACACAGATACGCAGTATTTT.

The CDR3 nucleotides are TGTGCCAGCAGCCCGGGGGTTAGCACAGATACGCAGTATTTT. This sequence encodes CASSPGVSTDTQYF. The rearrangement uses TRBV5-6 and TRBJ2-3; maybe TRBD2 (6 bases). Trimming took 4 bases from V and 0 from J, leaving 9 bases between them. Germline CDR1 is SGHDT and CDR2 is YYEEEE. CDR3 length: 14 amino acids.

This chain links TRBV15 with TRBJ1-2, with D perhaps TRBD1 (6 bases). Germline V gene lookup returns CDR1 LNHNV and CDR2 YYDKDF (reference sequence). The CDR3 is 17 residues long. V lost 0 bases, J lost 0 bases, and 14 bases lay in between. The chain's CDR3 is CATSRDLIGQSNYGYTF. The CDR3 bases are TGTGCCACCAGCAGAGATTTAATCGGACAGTCTAACTATGGCTACACCTTC.

The CDR3, as DNA: TGCAGTGCTAGTCCTTCTTCTAGCGGGAGAATCTACGAGCAGTACTTC. It yields the protein CSASPSSSGRIYEQYF. V and J are TRBV20-1 and TRBJ2-7; 10 bases line up with TRBD2. The CDR3 contains 16 residues. The V gene end was trimmed by 3 bases and the J gene end by 3 bases; junction bases not matched to a gene: 11. From germline, CDR1 is DFQATT and CDR2 SNEGSKA (reference sequence).

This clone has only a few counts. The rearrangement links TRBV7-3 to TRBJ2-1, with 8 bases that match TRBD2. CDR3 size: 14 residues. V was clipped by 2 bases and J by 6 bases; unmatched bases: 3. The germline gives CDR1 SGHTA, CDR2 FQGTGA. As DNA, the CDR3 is TGTGCCAGCAGCTTATCGGGAGGGGGCAATGAGCAGTTCTTC. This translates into CASSLSGGGNEQFF.

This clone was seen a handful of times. In DNA, the CDR3 is TGCGCCAGCAGTGAGTCAACAGAGCGGGGCACTGAAGCTTTCTTT. The encoded protein is CASSESTERGTEAFF. The chain uses TRBV10-1 and TRBJ1-1; no clear D gene. The germline gives CDR1 WNHNN, CDR2 SYGVQD (reference sequence). V lost 0 bases to trimming and J lost 4 bases, with 12 bases between them. CDR3 length: 15 residues.

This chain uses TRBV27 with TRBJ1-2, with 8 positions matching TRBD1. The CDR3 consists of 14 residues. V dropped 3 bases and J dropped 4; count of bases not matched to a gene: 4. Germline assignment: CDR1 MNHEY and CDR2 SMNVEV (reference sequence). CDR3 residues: CASSFSQGAYGYTF. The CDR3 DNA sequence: TGTGCCAGCAGTTTTTCTCAGGGGGCCTATGGCTACACCTTC.

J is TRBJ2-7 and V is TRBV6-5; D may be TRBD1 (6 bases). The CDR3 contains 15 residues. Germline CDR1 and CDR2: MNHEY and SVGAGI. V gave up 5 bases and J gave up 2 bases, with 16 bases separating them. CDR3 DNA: TGTGCCAGCAGTCGTAACAGGGAAGGCACCTACGAGCAGTACTTC. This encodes CASSRNREGTYEQYF.

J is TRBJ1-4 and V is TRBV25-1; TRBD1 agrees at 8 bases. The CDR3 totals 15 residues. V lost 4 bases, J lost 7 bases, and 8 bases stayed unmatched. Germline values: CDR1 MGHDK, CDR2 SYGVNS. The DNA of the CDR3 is TGTGCCAGCAGTGCCGGGACAGGAGGTGGTGAAAAACTGTTTTTT. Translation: CASSAGTGGGEKLFF.

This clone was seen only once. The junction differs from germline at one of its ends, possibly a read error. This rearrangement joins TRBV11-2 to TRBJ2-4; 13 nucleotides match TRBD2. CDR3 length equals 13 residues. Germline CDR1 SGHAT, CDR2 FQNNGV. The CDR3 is CASSLEPGLAGHF. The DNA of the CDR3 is TGTGCCAGCAGCTTAGAACCGGGACTAGCGGGACACTTC.

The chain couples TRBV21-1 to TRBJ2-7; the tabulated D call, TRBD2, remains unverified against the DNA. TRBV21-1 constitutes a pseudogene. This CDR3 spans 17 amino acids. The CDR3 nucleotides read TGTGCCAGCAGCAAATTGGTATGCGGGCGGGAAGACTACGAGCAGTACTTC. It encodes CASSKLVCGREDYEQYF.

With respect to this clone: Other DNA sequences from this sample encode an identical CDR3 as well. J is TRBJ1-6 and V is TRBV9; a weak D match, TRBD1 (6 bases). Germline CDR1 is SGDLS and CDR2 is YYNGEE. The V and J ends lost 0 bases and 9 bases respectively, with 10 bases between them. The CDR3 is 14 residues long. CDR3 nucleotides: TGTGCCAGCAGCGTAGGCCAGGGGAGTTCACCCCTCCACTTT. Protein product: CASSVGQGSSPLHF.

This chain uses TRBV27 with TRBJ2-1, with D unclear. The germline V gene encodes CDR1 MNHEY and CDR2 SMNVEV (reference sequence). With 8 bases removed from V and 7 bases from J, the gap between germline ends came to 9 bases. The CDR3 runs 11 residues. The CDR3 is CASGTQNEQFF. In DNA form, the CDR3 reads TGTGCCAGCGGTACACAGAATGAGCAGTTCTTC.

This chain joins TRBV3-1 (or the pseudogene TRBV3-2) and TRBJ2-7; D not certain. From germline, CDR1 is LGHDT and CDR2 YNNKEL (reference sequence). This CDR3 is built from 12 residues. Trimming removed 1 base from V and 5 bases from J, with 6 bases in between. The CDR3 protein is CASSQAHNEQYF. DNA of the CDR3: TGTGCCAGCAGCCAAGCTCACAACGAGCAGTACTTC.

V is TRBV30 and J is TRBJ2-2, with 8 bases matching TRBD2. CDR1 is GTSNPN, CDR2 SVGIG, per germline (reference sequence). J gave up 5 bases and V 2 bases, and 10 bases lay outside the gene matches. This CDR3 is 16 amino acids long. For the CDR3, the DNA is TGTGCCTGGAGTCTCCTCGGGGGGGCCGATACCGGGGAGCTGTTTTTT. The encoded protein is CAWSLLGGADTGELFF.

Written as DNA, the CDR3 is TGCGCCAGCAGTTGGGGATCGGACAGGGCGAACACCGGGGAGCTGTTTTTT. As protein: CASSWGSDRANTGELFF. The V call is TRBV5-1, the J call TRBJ2-2; 8 bases fit TRBD1. With V trimmed by 5 bases and J by 0 bases, 9 bases remained unmatched. The germline V gene has CDR1 SGHRS and CDR2 YFSETQ. The CDR3 sequence is 17 residues long.

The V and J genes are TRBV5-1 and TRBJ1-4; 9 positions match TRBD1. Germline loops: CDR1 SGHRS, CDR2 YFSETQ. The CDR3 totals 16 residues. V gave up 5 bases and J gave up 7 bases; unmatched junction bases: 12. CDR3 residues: CASSLLGQGMGEKLFF. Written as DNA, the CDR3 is TGCGCCAGCAGTCTGCTCGGACAGGGGATGGGTGAAAAACTGTTTTTT.

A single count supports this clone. CDR3 sequence (DNA): TGTGCCAGCAGCTTAGCCGGGGGATTCCACGAGCAGTACTTC. It specifies CASSLAGGFHEQYF. The rearrangement joins TRBV7-9 to TRBJ2-7; tentative D call: TRBD2 (6 bases). Germline V gives CDR1 SEHNR, CDR2 FQNEAQ (reference sequence). Between the trimmed V and J ends, which lost 0 bases and 5 bases, there was a span of 11 bases. The CDR3 is made up of 14 amino acids.

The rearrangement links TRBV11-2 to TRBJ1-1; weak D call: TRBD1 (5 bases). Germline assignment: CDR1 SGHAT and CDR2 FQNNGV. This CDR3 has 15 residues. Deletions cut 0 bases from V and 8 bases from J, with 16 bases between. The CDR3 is CASSLDSIWTQEAFF. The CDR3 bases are TGTGCCAGCAGCTTAGATAGTATCTGGACACAGGAAGCTTTCTTT.

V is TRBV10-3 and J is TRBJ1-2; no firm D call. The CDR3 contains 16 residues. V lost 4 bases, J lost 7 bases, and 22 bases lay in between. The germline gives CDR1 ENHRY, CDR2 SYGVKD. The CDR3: CAISVNLRFRRSGYTF. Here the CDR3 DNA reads TGTGCCATCAGTGTTAATTTGCGGTTCCGACGAAGTGGCTACACCTTC.

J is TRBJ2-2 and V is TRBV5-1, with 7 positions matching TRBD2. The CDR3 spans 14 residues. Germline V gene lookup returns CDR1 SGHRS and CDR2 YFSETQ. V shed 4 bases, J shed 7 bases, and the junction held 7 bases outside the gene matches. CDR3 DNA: TGCGCCAGCAGCCATGGACTAGTTGGCGGGGAGCTGTTTTTT. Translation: CASSHGLVGGELFF.

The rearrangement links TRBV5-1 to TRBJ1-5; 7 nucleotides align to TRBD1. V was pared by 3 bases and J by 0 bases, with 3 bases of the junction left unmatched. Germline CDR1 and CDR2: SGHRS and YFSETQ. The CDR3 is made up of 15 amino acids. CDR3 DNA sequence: TGCGCCAGCAGCTGGGACAGTGATAGCAATCAGCCCCAGCATTTT. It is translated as CASSWDSDSNQPQHF.

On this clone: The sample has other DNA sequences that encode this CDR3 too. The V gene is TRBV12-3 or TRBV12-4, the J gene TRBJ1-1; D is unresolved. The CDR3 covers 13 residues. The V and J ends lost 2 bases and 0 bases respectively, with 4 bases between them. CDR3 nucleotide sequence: TGTGCCAGCAGTTTACTTGTGAACACTGAAGCTTTCTTT. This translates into CASSLLVNTEAFF.